This passage covers 28 T cell receptor beta chains from one sample sequenced in a study of blood T cell repertoires in COVID-19. Clones were read by immunoSEQ multiplex PCR, and TCRdb kept only the in-frame ones, dropping some. The data contain 200,000 to 300,000 clones, 88% of them singletons. The sample comprised PBMCs or T cells enriched from blood (not recorded which). The receptor set was obtained from a woman in her 40s with acute COVID-19.

CDR3 protein: CAISEAGLRTNVSYGYTF. In DNA form, the CDR3 reads TGTGCCATCAGTGAAGCGGGACTACGTACCAATGTTAGCTATGGCTACACCTTC. This rearrangement joins TRBV10-3 to TRBJ1-2, with a tentative D call TRBD1 (5 bases). Germline V gives CDR1 ENHRY, CDR2 SYGVKD. V was cut by 3 bases and J by 4 bases, with 24 bases left in between. This CDR3 spans 18 amino acids.

This chain connects TRBV2 to TRBJ1-1, with no clear D. The germline V gene has CDR1 SNHLY and CDR2 FYNNEI. The CDR3 extends over 11 amino acids. CDR3 nucleotide sequence: TGTGCTACGGAGGGTGGCACTGAAGCTTTCTTT. Translated, it gives CATEGGTEAFF.

The rearrangement joins TRBV6-1 to TRBJ2-5; 9 bases are shared with TRBD1. Germline CDR1 reads MNHNS; CDR2 reads SASEGT. There are 15 residues in the CDR3. V lost 2 bases, J lost 5 bases, and 6 bases stayed unmatched. The CDR3 region is CASSESQGAPETQYF. CDR3 nucleotide sequence: TGTGCCAGCAGTGAATCACAGGGGGCACCGGAGACCCAGTACTTC.

The chain links TRBV28 to TRBJ1-5, with unresolved D. CDR1 is MDHEN, CDR2 SYDVKM, per germline. The CDR3 extends over 11 amino acids. The V and J ends lost 4 bases and 9 bases respectively, with 7 bases between them. Here the CDR3 DNA reads TGTGCCAGCAGTTCCCTGTGGCCCCAGCATTTT. Amino acids: CASSSLWPQHF.

The V and J genes are TRBV29-1 and TRBJ1-2; 8 nucleotides line up with TRBD1. This CDR3 region has 14 residues. With 6 bases clipped from V and 3 bases from J, the junction kept 9 bases outside the gene matches. The germline gives CDR1 SQVTM, CDR2 ANQGSEA. The CDR3 bases are TGCAGCGTCGACGAGGACAGGGAGGACTATGGCTACACCTTC. Encoded protein: CSVDEDREDYGYTF.

The chain recombines TRBV7-8 with TRBJ1-4, with no clear D. The CDR3 loop spans 14 amino acids. Per germline, CDR1 SGHVS and CDR2 FQNEAQ. V gave up 4 bases and J gave up 7 bases, with 13 bases separating them. DNA for the CDR3: TGTGCCAGCAGCTCGGAGACTTGGGTTGAAAAACTGTTTTTT. It specifies CASSSETWVEKLFF. Variable domain in full (rest from reference TRBV7-8 and TRBJ1-4): GAGVSQSPRYKVAKRGQDVALRCDPISGHVSLFWYQQALGQGPEFLTYFQNEAQLDKSGLPSDRFFAERPEGSVSTLKIQRTQQEDSAVYLCASSSETWVEKLFFGSGTQLSVL.

The chain combines TRBV7-2 with TRBJ2-7; 10 bases agree with TRBD1. This CDR3 spans 14 amino acids. Germline lookup yields CDR1 SGHTA and CDR2 FQGNSA. V gave up 5 bases and J gave up 6 bases; unmatched junction bases: 7. The CDR3 DNA reads TGTGCCAGCAGCAGTCGACAGGGGGCAAGCGAGCAGTACTTC. Translation gives CASSSRQGASEQYF.

The table lists this clone with a count of one. The genes are TRBV13 and TRBJ2-3; maybe TRBD2 (5 bases). Looked up from germline, CDR1 is PRHDT and CDR2 is FYEKMQ (reference sequence). The CDR3 extends over 13 amino acids. The V end was cut by 5 bases, the J end by 3 bases, with 9 bases between. As DNA, the CDR3 is TGTGCCAGCAGCCCCCGGGGTACAGATACGCAGTATTTT. Translated: CASSPRGTDTQYF.

The chain links TRBV28 to TRBJ1-4; D not certain. The V and J ends lost 1 base and 6 bases respectively, with 15 bases between them. The length of the CDR3 is 16 residues. Germline V gives CDR1 MDHEN, CDR2 SYDVKM. The CDR3 is CASSLSHFSRHEKLFF. The DNA of the CDR3 is TGTGCCAGCAGTTTATCCCATTTCTCGCGTCATGAAAAACTGTTTTTT.

This clone was seen just once. V is TRBV28 and J is TRBJ2-1; 9 bases are a match to TRBD1. The ends lost 8 bases at V and 14 bases at J; junction bases unmatched: 7. The CDR3 totals 11 residues. CDR1 MDHEN and CDR2 SYDVKM come from the germline V gene. The CDR3 DNA reads TGTGCCAGCGAGTCCAGGACAGGGGAGTTCTTC. This gives the protein CASESRTGEFF.

The chain carries TRBV6-5 and TRBJ2-7, with 7 positions matching TRBD1. CDR1 is MNHEY and CDR2 is SVGAGI in the germline V gene. J gave up 3 bases and V 2 bases, and 7 bases lay outside the gene matches. CDR3 size: 15 residues. CDR3 loop: CASSYADRAFYEQYF. CDR3 bases: TGTGCCAGCAGTTACGCCGACAGGGCGTTCTACGAGCAGTACTTC.

This clone came up once. The chain uses TRBV24-1 and TRBJ1-1, with 10 bases that match TRBD1. Germline CDR1 and CDR2: KGHDR and SFDVKD. V gave up 6 bases and J gave up 5 bases; unmatched junction bases: 2. CDR3 size: 13 residues. CDR3 protein: CATSRTGGTEAFF. CDR3 coding DNA: TGTGCCACCAGTCGGACAGGGGGGACTGAAGCTTTCTTT.

The chain links TRBV18 to TRBJ1-1; D ambiguous. Germline CDR1 and CDR2: KGHSH and LQKENI. Trimming pared 5 bases from V and 1 base from J, leaving 5 bases between. The CDR3 extends over 12 amino acids. The chain's CDR3 is CASSGPNTEAFF. In nucleotides, the CDR3 is TGTGCCAGCTCAGGGCCGAACACTGAAGCTTTCTTT.

This chain joins TRBV11-3 and TRBJ2-1; 7 nucleotides agree with TRBD2. J lost 6 bases, V lost 5 bases, and 4 bases had no gene match. The CDR3 is 13 residues long. Germline loops: CDR1 SGHNT, CDR2 YENEEA. The CDR3 protein is CASSRGGPNEQFF. The CDR3 DNA reads TGTGCCAGCAGCCGGGGAGGGCCCAATGAGCAGTTCTTC.

The V gene is TRBV28, the J gene TRBJ1-2; D is ambiguous. Germline V gene lookup returns CDR1 MDHEN and CDR2 SYDVKM. The CDR3 is made up of 16 amino acids. V lost 1 base, J lost 2 bases, and 14 bases lay in between. CDR3 DNA sequence: TGTGCCAGCAGTTTATCGGAACAGCCCATCAACTATGGCTACACCTTC. Amino acids: CASSLSEQPINYGYTF.

This clone has ten or more counts. The chain couples TRBV5-5 to TRBJ2-7, with 11 positions matching TRBD2. This CDR3 is built from 16 residues. Germline loops: CDR1 SGHKS, CDR2 YYEKEE (reference sequence). After removal of 7 bases from V and 0 bases from J, the junction contained 9 bases not matched to a gene. The CDR3 loop is CASVLSLAGGSYEQYV. The CDR3 DNA sequence: TGTGCCAGCGTTCTTTCTCTAGCGGGAGGCTCCTACGAGCAGTACGTC.

This clone appeared a few times. J is TRBJ2-7 and V is TRBV3-1 (or the pseudogene TRBV3-2); D is ambiguous. The germline V gene has CDR1 LGHDT and CDR2 YNNKEL (reference sequence). CDR3 length equals 12 residues. Trimming cost V 1 base and J 3 bases, with 4 bases left between them. This CDR3 is CASSQAGYEQYV. In DNA form, the CDR3 reads TGTGCCAGCAGCCAAGCAGGCTACGAGCAGTACGTC.

V and J are TRBV7-2 and TRBJ2-5, with TRBD2 matching over 7 bases. Unmatched junction bases numbered 16, after V lost 1 base and J lost 5 bases. Germline V lookup: CDR1 SGHTA, CDR2 FQGNSA. This CDR3 spans 18 amino acids. The CDR3 coding sequence is TGTGCCAGCAGCTTAGGTGCCGAGTACGCGGGAGTTGTGGAGACCCAGTACTTC. Amino acid sequence: CASSLGAEYAGVVETQYF.

V usage is TRBV28 and J usage is TRBJ1-5; D may be TRBD1 (6 bases). The CDR3 consists of 17 residues. V dropped 2 bases and J dropped 0 bases, with 14 bases sitting between them. Germline CDR1 MDHEN, CDR2 SYDVKM. The CDR3 DNA is TGTGCCAGCAGTTTAGTAGGGGGAGGGTATAGCAATCAGCCCCAGCATTTT. It translates to CASSLVGGGYSNQPQHF.

The chain is built from TRBV4-2 and TRBJ1-5; D ambiguous. V shed 1 base and J shed 1 base, with 5 bases lying between them. The CDR3 length is 14 residues. The germline V gene has CDR1 LGHNA and CDR2 YNFKEQ. The CDR3 here is CASSQVLSNQPQHF. The CDR3 bases are TGTGCCAGCAGCCAAGTCTTAAGCAATCAGCCCCAGCATTTT.

The gene calls are TRBV10-3 and TRBJ1-1; 7 bases map to TRBD1. V gave up 10 bases and J gave up 1 base; unmatched junction bases: 6. There are 13 residues in the CDR3. Per germline, CDR1 ENHRY and CDR2 SYGVKD. CDR3 region: CATMGTENTEAFF. DNA for the CDR3: TGTGCCACCATGGGGACAGAGAACACTGAAGCTTTCTTT.

Notes on this clone: The junction shows a germline mismatch at one end, possibly a read error. This chain uses TRBV3-1 (or the pseudogene TRBV3-2) with TRBJ2-1; D is unclear. Germline values: CDR1 LGHDT, CDR2 YNNKEL (reference sequence). The CDR3 consists of 13 residues. The CDR3 loop is CASSQSTYSEQFF. CDR3 bases: TGTGCCAGCAGCCAGTCTACCTACAGTGAGCAGTTCTTC.

This chain connects TRBV28 to TRBJ1-5, with no clear D. The length of the CDR3 is 17 residues. Germline V gene sequence: CDR1 MDHEN, CDR2 SYDVKM. V lost 3 bases and J lost 6, with 21 bases in between. The CDR3 is CASSFAPVGMGSQPQHF. CDR3 bases: TGTGCCAGCAGTTTCGCCCCAGTTGGGATGGGGAGTCAGCCCCAGCATTTT.

The rearrangement joins TRBV5-5 to TRBJ2-6, with TRBD1 matching 8 bases. Germline CDR1 SGHKS, CDR2 YYEKEE (reference sequence). V was clipped by 3 bases and J by 6 bases; unmatched bases: 5. This CDR3 has 15 amino acids. CDR3 protein: CASSSQGAEANVLTF. The CDR3 coding sequence is TGTGCCAGCAGCTCCCAGGGGGCAGAGGCCAACGTCCTGACTTTC.

The rearrangement uses TRBV3-1 (or the pseudogene TRBV3-2) and TRBJ1-1; no clear D gene. CDR3 length: 15 amino acids. The germline CDR1 and CDR2 sequences are LGHDT and YNNKEL (reference sequence). V lost 0 bases, J lost 1 base, and 9 bases lay in between. The CDR3: CASSQDLRQNTEAFF. The CDR3 coding sequence is TGTGCCAGCAGCCAAGACTTGCGGCAGAACACTGAAGCTTTCTTT.

The rearrangement links TRBV12-3 or TRBV12-4 to TRBJ1-2; tentative D call: TRBD1 (6 bases). This CDR3 is built from 12 residues. Trimming took off 5 bases at V and 2 bases at J, with 6 bases between the two ends. CDR3 protein: CASSQGNYGYTF. The DNA for the CDR3 is TGTGCCAGCAGTCAGGGGAACTATGGCTACACCTTC.

The chain employs TRBV25-1 and TRBJ2-1; 8 bases match TRBD2. The CDR3 spans 15 residues. The germline CDR1 and CDR2 sequences are MGHDK and SYGVNS. Trimming cost V 6 bases and J 3 bases; bases outside gene matches: 7. The CDR3 bases are TGTGCCAGCAGCTCCAACGGGAGGGGCTACAATGAGCAGTTCTTC. Protein: CASSSNGRGYNEQFF.

This sequence joins TRBV11-1 and TRBJ2-4; weak D call: TRBD2 (5 bases). This CDR3 contains 13 residues. The germline V gene has CDR1 SGHAT and CDR2 FQDESV (reference sequence). V gave up 5 bases and J gave up 6 bases, with 11 bases separating them. The CDR3 spells CASSTGLGNIQYF. The CDR3 DNA sequence: TGTGCCAGCAGCACTGGACTGGGAAACATTCAGTACTTC.